A single sample gave rise to the 22 T cell receptor beta chains below, sequenced in a study of metastatic and nonmetastatic thyroid tumors. TCRdb reassembled clones from the PCR reads with MiXCR. This sample has approximately 28,000 clones, with around 16% found just once. Before thyroid surgery, none of the patients had received any treatment. Sample: blood. These receptors were collected from a male donor with papillary thyroid cancer or a benign thyroid nodule (not recorded which). Some clones in this sample may be carry-over from other donors' samples.

A few counts support this clone. Just one base apart from a much larger clone, this may be a read error. The sample has other DNA sequences that encode this CDR3 too. The chain employs TRBV6-1 and TRBJ2-1; 8 positions agree with TRBD2. The CDR3 length is 14 residues. J lost 7 bases, V lost 4 bases, and 6 bases had no gene match. Germline V lookup: CDR1 MNHNS, CDR2 SASEGT. CDR3 nucleotide sequence: TGTGCCAGCAGTGGTACTAGCGGTAGTAATGAGCAGTTCTTC. This translates into CASSGTSGSNEQFF.

The chain recombines TRBV14 with TRBJ2-7; 7 positions match TRBD1. V lost 1 base to trimming and J lost 4 bases; unmatched junction nucleotides: 7. The CDR3 is made up of 15 amino acids. Germline CDR1 is SGHDN and CDR2 is FVKESK. The CDR3, as DNA: TGTGCCAGCAGCCAAGGGATAGGGGGCGGTTACGAGCAGTACTTC. This encodes CASSQGIGGGYEQYF.

The chain employs TRBV2 and TRBJ2-7, with D possibly matching TRBD2 (5 bases). The CDR3 spans 14 residues. Germline V gene sequence: CDR1 SNHLY, CDR2 FYNNEI. Trimming stripped 6 bases from V and 3 bases from J, with 15 bases between. CDR3 loop: CASSSVTGIYEQYF. The CDR3 DNA is TGTGCCAGCAGCTCCGTGACGGGGATCTACGAGCAGTACTTC. Variable domain in full (rest from reference TRBV2 and TRBJ2-7): EPEVTQTPSHQVTQMGQEVILRCVPISNHLYFYWYRQILGQKVEFLVSFYNNEISEKSEIFDDQFSVERPDGSNFTLKIRSTKLEDSAMYFCASSSVTGIYEQYFGPGTRLTVT.

At least ten counts were recorded for this clone. The chain employs TRBV6-2 or TRBV6-3 and TRBJ1-1; 7 nucleotides match TRBD1. The germline V gene encodes CDR1 MNHEY and CDR2 SVGEGT. V dropped 9 bases and J dropped 0; count of bases not matched to a gene: 22. The CDR3 spans 19 residues. The CDR3 bases are TGTGCCAGTAACGCCAACCCGGGGACAGCAACTTCTGTGAACACTGAAGCTTTCTTT. This gives the protein CASNANPGTATSVNTEAFF.

This clone was counted ten times or more. With a much larger clone just one base away, this may be a read error. The CDR3 here is CANIGGSGDTGELFF. In nucleotides, the CDR3 is TGTGCCAACATCGGGGGGAGCGGAGATACCGGGGAGCTGTTTTTT. The rearrangement uses TRBV6-1 and TRBJ2-2; 7 bases map to TRBD2. The CDR3 sequence is 15 residues long. V lost 10 bases, J lost 5 bases, and 13 bases stayed unmatched. Germline CDR1 and CDR2: MNHNS and SASEGT.

This clone came up many times. The J gene is TRBJ2-6, the V gene TRBV6-5, with D possibly being TRBD2 (5 bases). The CDR3 spans 18 residues. Germline values: CDR1 MNHEY, CDR2 SVGAGI. V gave up 4 bases and J gave up 0 bases, with 16 bases separating them. The CDR3 region is CASSLGAGGYSGANVLTF. CDR3 DNA sequence: TGTGCCAGCAGTTTGGGCGCCGGAGGATACTCTGGGGCCAACGTCCTGACTTTC.

Remarks on this clone: One base away lies a much larger clone, so this may be a sequencing read error. The CDR3 here is CSADGTADRYEQYF. The CDR3 nucleotides are TGCAGTGCAGACGGGACAGCGGATCGGTACGAGCAGTACTTC. The chain joins TRBV20-1 to TRBJ2-7, with 7 bases aligning to TRBD1. The CDR3 totals 14 residues. V was clipped by 6 bases and J by 4 bases; unmatched bases: 12. Germline lookup yields CDR1 DFQATT and CDR2 SNEGSKA (reference sequence).

This clone was counted a few times. A much more abundant neighbour one base away suggests this may be a read error. This chain connects TRBV28 to TRBJ2-7; unclear D gene. The CDR3 is 15 residues long. Looked up from germline, CDR1 is MDHEN and CDR2 is SYDVKM. The CDR3 nucleotides are TGTGCCAGCAGTTTTCGCGGAACGGCTTCCTACGAGCAGCACTTC. This translates into CASSFRGTASYEQHF. The full variable domain, rest sourced from reference TRBV28 and TRBJ2-7, is DVKVTQSSRYLVKRTGEKVFLECVQDMDHENMFWYRQDPGLGLRLIYFSYDVKMKEKGDIPEGYSVSREKKERFSLILESASTNQTSMYLCASSFRGTASYEQHFGPGTRLTVT.

V gene TRBV5-1 combines with J gene TRBJ1-5, with D possibly TRBD1 on 6 matching bases. V was cut by 0 bases and J by 6 bases, with 7 bases left in between. From germline, CDR1 is SGHRS and CDR2 YFSETQ. This CDR3 spans 13 amino acids. CDR3 residues: CASSLGRGQPQHF. In DNA form, the CDR3 reads TGCGCCAGCAGCTTGGGCAGGGGTCAGCCCCAGCATTTT.

In the case of this clone: With a much larger clone just one base away, this may be a read error. The sample has other DNA sequences that encode this CDR3 too. This rearrangement joins TRBV7-9 to TRBJ2-7; no definite D call. Trimming pared 9 bases from V and 3 bases from J, leaving 15 bases between. Germline CDR1 SEHNR, CDR2 FQNEAQ (reference sequence). The CDR3 spans 13 residues. The CDR3 DNA sequence: TGTGCCAGTAGCCCCCCCACGGGCTACGAGCAGTACTTC. It is translated as CASSPPTGYEQYF.

This clone has a count of ten or more. V gene TRBV7-9 combines with J gene TRBJ2-2; tentatively, D is TRBD1 (6 bases). Trimming shortened V by 6 bases and J by 0 bases, and 11 bases separated the two germline ends. The CDR3 length is 15 residues. Germline loops: CDR1 SEHNR, CDR2 FQNEAQ (reference sequence). The CDR3 sequence: CASRRDTSNTGELFF. The CDR3 region has the DNA TGTGCCAGCAGAAGGGACACCTCGAACACCGGGGAGCTGTTTTTT. Complete variable domain (other parts from reference TRBV7-9 and TRBJ2-2): DTGVSQNPRHKITKRGQNVTFRCDPISEHNRLYWYRQTLGQGPEFLTYFQNEAQLEKSRLLSDRFSAERPKGSFSTLEIQRTEQGDSAMYLCASRRDTSNTGELFFGEGSRLTVL.

The CDR3 region is CSAPTGIEQYF. The DNA for the CDR3 is TGCAGTGCTCCGACAGGGATCGAGCAGTACTTC. The chain links TRBV20-1 to TRBJ2-7, with TRBD1 matching 7 bases. This CDR3 comprises 11 residues. V lost 5 bases and J lost 6; bases outside the gene matches: 4. The germline CDR1 and CDR2 sequences are DFQATT and SNEGSKA (reference sequence).

This clone showed up just a few times. V and J are TRBV12-3 or TRBV12-4 and TRBJ2-2; the D is unclear. V dropped 5 bases and J dropped 7 bases, with 11 bases sitting between them. The CDR3 has 13 amino acids. CDR3 protein: CASSPTVFGELFF. The CDR3 DNA is TGTGCCAGCAGTCCAACAGTGTTCGGGGAGCTGTTTTTT.

This clone was counted ten times or more. V gene TRBV20-1 combines with J gene TRBJ1-1; tentative D call: TRBD1 (6 bases). The germline CDR1 and CDR2 sequences are DFQATT and SNEGSKA (reference sequence). The germline V and J ends were trimmed by 3 bases and 1 base, with 6 bases remaining between them. This CDR3 spans 12 amino acids. CDR3 region: CSASRGNTEAFF. CDR3 coding DNA: TGCAGTGCTAGCAGGGGGAACACTGAAGCTTTCTTT.

This clone was seen ten or more times. V usage is TRBV19 and J usage is TRBJ1-2, with unresolved D. Germline CDR1 and CDR2: LNHDA and SQIVND (reference sequence). This CDR3 contains 13 residues. V dropped 3 bases and J dropped 6 bases, with 11 bases sitting between them. Here the CDR3 reads CASSIWRLDGYTF. CDR3 sequence (DNA): TGTGCCAGTAGTATCTGGAGGTTAGATGGCTACACCTTC.

This clone was detected many times. V is TRBV27 and J is TRBJ2-2; D unresolved. The CDR3 spans 11 residues. V lost 7 bases to trimming and J lost 4 bases, with 4 bases between them. Germline CDR1 is MNHEY and CDR2 is SMNVEV (reference sequence). CDR3 nucleotide sequence: TGTGCCAGCACCGGCACCGGGGAGCTGTTTTTT. It specifies CASTGTGELFF.

The table lists this clone with many counts. The V call is TRBV7-8, the J call TRBJ1-3; D gene unclear. Germline V CDR1 and CDR2: SGHVS, FQNEAQ. The CDR3 consists of 12 residues. V lost 5 bases and J 5 bases, leaving 7 bases between the germline ends. Here the CDR3 reads CASSQTRNTIYF. The DNA of the CDR3 is TGTGCCAGCAGCCAGACACGAAACACCATATATTTT.

At least ten counts were recorded for this clone. The chain couples TRBV28 to TRBJ1-2; no clear D. Germline CDR1 MDHEN, CDR2 SYDVKM. V was clipped by 1 base and J by 7 bases, with 16 bases between them. This CDR3 has 15 amino acids. CDR3 DNA: TGTGCCAGCAGTTTATCTGCAGGACGTTCGCGTGGCTACACCTTC. Translating gives CASSLSAGRSRGYTF.

At least ten counts were recorded for this clone. V is TRBV19 and J is TRBJ2-1, with a weak D call TRBD2 (6 bases). Trimming removed 6 bases at V and 6 bases at J, with 18 bases between. This CDR3 has 15 amino acids. Germline V lookup: CDR1 LNHDA, CDR2 SQIVND (reference sequence). CDR3 coding DNA: TGTGCCAGTAGGTTTCGGGGAGGACCTTTCAATGAGCAGTTCTTC. This sequence encodes CASRFRGGPFNEQFF.

This clone showed up just a few times. V usage is TRBV6-1 and J usage is TRBJ1-1, with D perhaps matching TRBD1 (6 bases). CDR3 size: 14 residues. V lost 5 bases to trimming and J lost 4 bases, with 14 bases between them. CDR1 is MNHNS, CDR2 SASEGT, per germline. The CDR3 region has the DNA TGTGCCAGCAGTTTGTCAGGGGCGAGCACTGAAGCTTTCTTT. Amino acid sequence: CASSLSGASTEAFF.

This clone has at least ten counts. The J gene is TRBJ2-3, the V gene TRBV19; 7 bases map to TRBD1. The CDR3 sequence is 17 residues long. V gave up 1 base and J gave up 2 bases; unmatched junction bases: 9. Germline CDR1 LNHDA, CDR2 SQIVND (reference sequence). The CDR3: CASSIVGARGSTDTQYF. For the CDR3, the DNA is TGTGCCAGTAGTATAGTGGGGGCCAGGGGGTCCACAGATACGCAGTATTTT.

This clone showed up many times. The chain is built from TRBV5-1 and TRBJ2-3, with D possibly called TRBD1 or TRBD2 (5 bases each). The CDR3 totals 13 residues. The V gene's germline CDR1 is SGHRS and CDR2 YFSETQ. The V end was cut by 5 bases, the J end by 2 bases, with 9 bases between. This chain's CDR3 is CASSRGDTDTQYF. The CDR3 DNA follows: TGCGCCAGCAGTAGGGGAGACACAGATACGCAGTATTTT.